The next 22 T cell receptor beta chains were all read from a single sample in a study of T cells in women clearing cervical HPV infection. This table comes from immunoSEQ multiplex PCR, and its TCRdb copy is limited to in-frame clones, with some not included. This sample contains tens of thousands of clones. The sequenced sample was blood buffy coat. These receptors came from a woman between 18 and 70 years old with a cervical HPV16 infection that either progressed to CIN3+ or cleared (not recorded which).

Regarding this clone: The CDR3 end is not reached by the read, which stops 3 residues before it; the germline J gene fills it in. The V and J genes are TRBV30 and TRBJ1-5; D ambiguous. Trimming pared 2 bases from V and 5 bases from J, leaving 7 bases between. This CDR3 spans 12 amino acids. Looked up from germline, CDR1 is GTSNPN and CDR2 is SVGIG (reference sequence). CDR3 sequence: CAWSPGDQPQHF. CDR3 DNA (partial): TGTGCCTGGAGTCCCGGGGATCAGCCC.

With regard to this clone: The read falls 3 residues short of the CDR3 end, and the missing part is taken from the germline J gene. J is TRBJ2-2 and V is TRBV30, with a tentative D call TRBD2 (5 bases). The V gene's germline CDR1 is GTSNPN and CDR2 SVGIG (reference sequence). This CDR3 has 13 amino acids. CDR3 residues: CAWSGKTNSPLFF. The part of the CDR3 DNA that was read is TGTGCCTGGAGTGGAAAGACTAATTCACCG.

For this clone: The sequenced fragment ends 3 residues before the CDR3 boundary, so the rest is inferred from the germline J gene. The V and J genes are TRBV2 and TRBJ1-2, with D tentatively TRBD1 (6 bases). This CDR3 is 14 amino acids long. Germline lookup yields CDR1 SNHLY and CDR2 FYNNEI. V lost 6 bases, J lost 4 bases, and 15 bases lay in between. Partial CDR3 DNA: TGTGCCAGCAGCGAGGGGGGGCCTGGCTATGGC. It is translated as CASSEGGPGYG. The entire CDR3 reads CASSEGGPGYGYTF.

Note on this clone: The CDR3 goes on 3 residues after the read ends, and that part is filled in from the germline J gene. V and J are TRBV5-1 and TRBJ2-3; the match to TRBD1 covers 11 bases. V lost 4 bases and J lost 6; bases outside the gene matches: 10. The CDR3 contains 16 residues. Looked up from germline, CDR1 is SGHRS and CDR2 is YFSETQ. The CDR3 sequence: CASSRTLGTGGDTQYF. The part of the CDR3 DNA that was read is TGCGCCAGCAGCAGGACCCTCGGGACAGGGGGTGATACG.

CDR3 region: CASRATGVSWETQYF. The DNA read from the CDR3 is TGTGCCAGTAGGGCGACAGGGGTAAGCTGGGAGACC. The chain is built from TRBV19 and TRBJ2-5; TRBD1 aligns across 8 bases. The CDR3 goes on 3 residues after the read ends, and that part is filled in from the germline J gene. Germline CDR1 reads LNHDA; CDR2 reads SQIVND (reference sequence). Trimming cost V 6 bases and J 5 bases; bases outside gene matches: 11. This CDR3 spans 15 amino acids.

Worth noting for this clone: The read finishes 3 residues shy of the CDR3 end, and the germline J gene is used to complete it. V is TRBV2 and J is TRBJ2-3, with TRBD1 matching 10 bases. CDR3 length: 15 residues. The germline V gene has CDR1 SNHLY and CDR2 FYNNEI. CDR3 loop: CASSEARTGGETQYF. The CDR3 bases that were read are TGTGCCAGCAGTGAAGCTCGGACAGGGGGGGAGACG.

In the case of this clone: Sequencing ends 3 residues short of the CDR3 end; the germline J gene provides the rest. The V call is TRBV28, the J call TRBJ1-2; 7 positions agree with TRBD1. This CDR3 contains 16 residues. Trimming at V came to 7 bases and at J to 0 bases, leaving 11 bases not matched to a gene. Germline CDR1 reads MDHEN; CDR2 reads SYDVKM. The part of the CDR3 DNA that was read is TGTGCCAGCAAGGCCGGGACAGCAAACTCTAACTATGGC. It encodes CASKAGTANSNYG. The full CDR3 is CASKAGTANSNYGYTF.

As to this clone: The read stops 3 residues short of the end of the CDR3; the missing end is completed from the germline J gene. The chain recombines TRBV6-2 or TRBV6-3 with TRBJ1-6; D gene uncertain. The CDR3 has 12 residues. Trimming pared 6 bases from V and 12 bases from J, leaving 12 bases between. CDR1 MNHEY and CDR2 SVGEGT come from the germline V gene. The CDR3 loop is CASRDSEVPLHF. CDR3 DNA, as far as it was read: TGTGCCAGCAGGGACTCTGAGGTACCC.

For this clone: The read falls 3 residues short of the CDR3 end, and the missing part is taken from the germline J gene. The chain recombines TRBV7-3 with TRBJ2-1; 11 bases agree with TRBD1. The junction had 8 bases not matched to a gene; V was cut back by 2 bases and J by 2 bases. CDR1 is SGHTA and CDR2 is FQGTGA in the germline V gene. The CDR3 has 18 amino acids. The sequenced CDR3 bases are TGTGCCAGCAGCTTATCCCCTGGGACAGGGGGTCCCTACAATGAG. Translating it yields CASSLSPGTGGPYNE. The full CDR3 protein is CASSLSPGTGGPYNEQFF.

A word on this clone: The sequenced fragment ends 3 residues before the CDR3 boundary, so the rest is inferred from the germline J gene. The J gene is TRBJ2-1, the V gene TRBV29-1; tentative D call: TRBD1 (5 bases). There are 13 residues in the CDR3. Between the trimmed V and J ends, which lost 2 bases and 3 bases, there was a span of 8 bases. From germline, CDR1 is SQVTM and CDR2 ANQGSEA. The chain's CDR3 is CSVERGNYNEQFF. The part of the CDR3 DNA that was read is TGCAGCGTTGAAAGGGGCAACTACAATGAG.

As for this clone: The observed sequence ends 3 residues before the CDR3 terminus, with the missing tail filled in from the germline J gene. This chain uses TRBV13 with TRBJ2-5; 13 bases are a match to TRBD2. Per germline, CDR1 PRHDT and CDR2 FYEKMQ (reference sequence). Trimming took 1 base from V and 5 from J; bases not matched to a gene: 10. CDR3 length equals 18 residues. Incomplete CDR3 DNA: TGTGCCAGCAGCTTAGCTGGGACTAGCGGGGATCTCTGGGAGACC. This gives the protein CASSLAGTSGDLWET. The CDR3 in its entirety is CASSLAGTSGDLWETQYF.

The CDR3 DNA, read in part, is TGTGCCAGCTCACACACAGACCTAGCCAAAAACATC. It specifies CASSHTDLAKNI. The full CDR3 reads CASSHTDLAKNIYTF. The chain has TRBV18 and TRBJ1-2, with unresolved D. The observed sequence ends 3 residues before the CDR3 terminus, with the missing tail filled in from the germline J gene. Germline CDR1 is KGHSH and CDR2 is LQKENI. This CDR3 is 15 amino acids long.

The CDR3 DNA, read in part, is TGTGCCAGCAGTGACTCAAGGTCTGGGGCCAACGTA. It yields the protein CASSDSRSGANV. The full CDR3 is CASSDSRSGANVLFF. V usage is TRBV6-4 and J usage is TRBJ1-4; D is perhaps TRBD1 (5 bases). The missing CDR3 end, 3 residues past where the read stops, is filled in from the germline J gene. Germline V gene sequence: CDR1 MRHNA, CDR2 SNTAGT. The CDR3 contains 15 residues.

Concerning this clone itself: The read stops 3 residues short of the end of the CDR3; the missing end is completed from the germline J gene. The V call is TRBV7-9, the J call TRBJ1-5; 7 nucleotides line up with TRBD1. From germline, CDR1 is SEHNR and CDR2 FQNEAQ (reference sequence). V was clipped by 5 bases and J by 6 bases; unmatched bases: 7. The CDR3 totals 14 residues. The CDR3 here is CASSPGGGGQPQHF. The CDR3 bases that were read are TGTGCCAGCAGCCCTGGAGGGGGCGGTCAGCCC.

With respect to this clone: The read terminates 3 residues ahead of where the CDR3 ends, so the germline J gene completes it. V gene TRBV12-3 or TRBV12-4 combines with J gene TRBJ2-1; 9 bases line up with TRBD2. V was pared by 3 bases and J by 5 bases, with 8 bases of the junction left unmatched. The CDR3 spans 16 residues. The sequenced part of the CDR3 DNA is TGTGCCAGCAGTTTTTTCGGCGGGGGGGCAGACAATGAG. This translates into CASSFFGGGADNE. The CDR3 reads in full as CASSFFGGGADNEQFF.

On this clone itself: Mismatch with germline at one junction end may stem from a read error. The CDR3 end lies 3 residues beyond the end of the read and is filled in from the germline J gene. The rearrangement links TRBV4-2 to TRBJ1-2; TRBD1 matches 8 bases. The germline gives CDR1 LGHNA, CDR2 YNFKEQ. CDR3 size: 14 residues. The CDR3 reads CASSQDTDRDGYTF. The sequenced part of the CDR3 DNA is TGCGCCAGCAGCCAAGATACGGACAGGGATGGC.

Incomplete CDR3 DNA: TGTGCCAGTAGCCCGGGACAGGGCACCGGGGAG. It codes for CASSPGQGTGE. The full-length CDR3 reads as CASSPGQGTGELFF. This chain connects TRBV19 to TRBJ2-2; TRBD1 agrees at 9 bases. The read gets to within 3 residues of the CDR3 end, and the germline J gene fills in the rest. Germline lookup yields CDR1 LNHDA and CDR2 SQIVND (reference sequence). V was pared by 6 bases and J by 4 bases, with 3 bases of the junction left unmatched. The CDR3 runs 14 residues.

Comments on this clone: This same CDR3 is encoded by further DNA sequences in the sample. The CDR3 region is CASSLVRGSSYEQYF. The sequenced part of the CDR3 DNA is TGTGCCAGCAGCTTAGTACGGGGTTCCTCCTACGAG. This sequence joins TRBV7-9 and TRBJ2-7, with a tentative D call TRBD2 (5 bases). With the read ending 3 residues before the CDR3 end, the germline J gene is used to fill in that end. Germline lookup yields CDR1 SEHNR and CDR2 FQNEAQ (reference sequence). There are 15 residues in the CDR3. Trimming shortened V by 1 base and J by 0 bases, and 10 bases separated the two germline ends.

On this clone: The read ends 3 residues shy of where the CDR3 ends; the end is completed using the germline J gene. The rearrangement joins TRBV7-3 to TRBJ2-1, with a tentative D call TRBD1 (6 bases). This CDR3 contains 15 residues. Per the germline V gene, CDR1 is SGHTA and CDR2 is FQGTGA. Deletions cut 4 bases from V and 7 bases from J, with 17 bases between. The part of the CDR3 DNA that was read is TGTGCCAGCAGCTCTTCTGGTAGGGGGAGAAATGAG. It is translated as CASSSSGRGRNE. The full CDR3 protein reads CASSSSGRGRNEQFF.

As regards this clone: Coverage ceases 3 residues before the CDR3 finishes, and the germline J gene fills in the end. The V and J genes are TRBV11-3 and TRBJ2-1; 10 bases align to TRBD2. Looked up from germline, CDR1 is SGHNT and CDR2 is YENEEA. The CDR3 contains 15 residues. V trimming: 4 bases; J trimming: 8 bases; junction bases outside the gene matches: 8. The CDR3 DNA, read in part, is TGTGCCAGCAGCTACCAGCGGGGGGGAGGCGATGAG. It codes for CASSYQRGGGDE. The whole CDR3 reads CASSYQRGGGDEQFF.

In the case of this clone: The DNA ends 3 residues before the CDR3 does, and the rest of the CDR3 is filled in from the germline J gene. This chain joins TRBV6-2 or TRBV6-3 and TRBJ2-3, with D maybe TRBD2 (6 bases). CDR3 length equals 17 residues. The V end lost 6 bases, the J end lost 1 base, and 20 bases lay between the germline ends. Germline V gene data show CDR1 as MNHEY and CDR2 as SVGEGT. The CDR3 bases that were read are TGTGCCAGCAGGAAACCGGGACTTCTTACCGGCACAGATACG. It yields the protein CASRKPGLLTGTDT. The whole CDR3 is CASRKPGLLTGTDTQYF.

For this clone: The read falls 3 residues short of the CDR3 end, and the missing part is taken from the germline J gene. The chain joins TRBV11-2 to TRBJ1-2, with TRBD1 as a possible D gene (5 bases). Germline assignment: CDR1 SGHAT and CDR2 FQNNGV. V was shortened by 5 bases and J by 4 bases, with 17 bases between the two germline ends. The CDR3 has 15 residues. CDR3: CASSMGQRWSYGYTF. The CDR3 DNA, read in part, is TGTGCCAGCAGCATGGGGCAGAGATGGAGCTATGGC.